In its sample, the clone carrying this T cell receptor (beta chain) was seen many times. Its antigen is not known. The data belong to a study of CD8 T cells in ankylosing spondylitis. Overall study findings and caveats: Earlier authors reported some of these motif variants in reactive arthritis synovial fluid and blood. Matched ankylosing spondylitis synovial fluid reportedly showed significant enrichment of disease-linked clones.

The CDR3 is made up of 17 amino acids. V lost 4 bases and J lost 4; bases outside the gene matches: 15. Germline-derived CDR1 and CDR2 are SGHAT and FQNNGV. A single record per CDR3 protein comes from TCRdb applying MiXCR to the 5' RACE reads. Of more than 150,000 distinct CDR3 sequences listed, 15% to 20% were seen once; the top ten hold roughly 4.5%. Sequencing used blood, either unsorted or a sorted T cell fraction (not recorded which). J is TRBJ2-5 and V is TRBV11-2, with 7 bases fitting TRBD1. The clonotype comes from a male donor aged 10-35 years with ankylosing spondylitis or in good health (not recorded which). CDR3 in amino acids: CASSSALRTGAIETQYF. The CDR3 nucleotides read TGTGCCAGCAGCTCCGCCTTACGAACAGGGGCGATAGAGACCCAGTACTTC.